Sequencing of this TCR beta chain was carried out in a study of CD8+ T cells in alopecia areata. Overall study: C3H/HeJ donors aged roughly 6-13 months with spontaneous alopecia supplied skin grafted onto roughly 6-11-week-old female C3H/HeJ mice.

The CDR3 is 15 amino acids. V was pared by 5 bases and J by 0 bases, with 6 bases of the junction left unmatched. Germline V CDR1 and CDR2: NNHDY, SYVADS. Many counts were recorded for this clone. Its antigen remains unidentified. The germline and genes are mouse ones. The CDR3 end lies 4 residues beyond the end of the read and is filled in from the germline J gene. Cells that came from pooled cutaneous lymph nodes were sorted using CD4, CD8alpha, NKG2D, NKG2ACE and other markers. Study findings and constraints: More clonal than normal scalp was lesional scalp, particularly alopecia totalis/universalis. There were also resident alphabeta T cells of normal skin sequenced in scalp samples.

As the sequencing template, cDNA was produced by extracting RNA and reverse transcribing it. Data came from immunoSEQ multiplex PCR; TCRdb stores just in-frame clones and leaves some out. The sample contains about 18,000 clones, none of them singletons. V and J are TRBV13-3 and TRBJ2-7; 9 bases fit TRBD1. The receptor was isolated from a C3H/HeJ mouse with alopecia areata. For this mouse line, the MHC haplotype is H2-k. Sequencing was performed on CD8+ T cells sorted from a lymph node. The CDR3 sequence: CASSQTGGSSYEQYF. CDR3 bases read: TGTGCCAGCAGCCAGACAGGGGGGAGCTCCTAT.